The 2 T cell receptor beta chains below were found in one sample sequenced in a study of cytomegalovirus exposure and HLA in healthy donors. Both 60 Vbeta primers and 13 Jbeta primers went into the PCR. TCRdb's copy holds only in-frame clones and misses some; the assay was immunoSEQ multiplex PCR. This sample has some 130,000 clones, with approximately 82% found just once. Sequencing was carried out using PBMCs. These receptors all stem from a female donor in good health and CMV-seronegative.

The chain combines TRBV4-1 with TRBJ2-7, with TRBD2 identical over 7 bases. J lost 3 bases, V lost 0 bases, and 5 bases had no gene match. CDR1 MGHRA and CDR2 YSYEKL come from the germline V gene. CDR3 length equals 15 residues. The CDR3 sequence: CASSQDQRDHYEQYF. Here the CDR3 DNA reads TGCGCCAGCAGCCAAGATCAGCGGGACCACTACGAGCAGTACTTC.

The chain uses TRBV30 and TRBJ1-5, with D perhaps TRBD1 (6 bases). Germline CDR1 reads GTSNPN; CDR2 reads SVGIG (reference sequence). The CDR3 contains 13 residues. Trimming shortened V by 8 bases and J by 1 base, and 12 bases separated the two germline ends. CDR3 in amino acids: CAGAGASNQPQHF. The CDR3 DNA reads as TGTGCCGGCGCAGGGGCGAGCAATCAGCCCCAGCATTTT.